This TCR beta chain was obtained from a study of persistence of HIV-infected CD4 T cells. Whole-study context: Suppressive ART had lasted a median of approximately 8 years. Up to about 180 mL blood was drawn at multiple time points; two donors had single-time leukapheresis. Study-level findings and limits: Antigen-responding cells were enriched for degenerate expanded CDR3beta sequences.

The libraries were made with immunoSEQ version 4 in survey mode. Clones were read by immunoSEQ multiplex PCR, and TCRdb kept only the in-frame ones, dropping some. Of 50,000 to 65,000 clones listed, approximately 75% are singletons. Overlapping HIV-1 Gag 15-mer peptides at approximately 0.96 ug per peptide per mL were used. Sorted nonresponding memory CD4+ T cells were CD40L-negative, CD69-negative, CD45RO-high. This clone was picked up one time. What it binds is not known. The CDR3 sequence is 13 residues long. J lost 9 bases, V lost 3 bases, and 7 bases had no gene match. Germline V gene sequence: CDR1 MGHRA, CDR2 YSYEKL.

The sequence came from an adult man with HIV who was CMV-seropositive. The sequencing here drew on CD4+ T cells sorted from PBMCs after 18-hour stimulation, taken from a patient who received antiretroviral therapy. V usage is TRBV4-1 and J usage is TRBJ1-2; 7 bases agree with TRBD1. The CDR3 DNA sequence: TGCGCCAGCAGCCACCCCCAGGGGGACAGCTACACCTTC. Residues: CASSHPQGDSYTF.